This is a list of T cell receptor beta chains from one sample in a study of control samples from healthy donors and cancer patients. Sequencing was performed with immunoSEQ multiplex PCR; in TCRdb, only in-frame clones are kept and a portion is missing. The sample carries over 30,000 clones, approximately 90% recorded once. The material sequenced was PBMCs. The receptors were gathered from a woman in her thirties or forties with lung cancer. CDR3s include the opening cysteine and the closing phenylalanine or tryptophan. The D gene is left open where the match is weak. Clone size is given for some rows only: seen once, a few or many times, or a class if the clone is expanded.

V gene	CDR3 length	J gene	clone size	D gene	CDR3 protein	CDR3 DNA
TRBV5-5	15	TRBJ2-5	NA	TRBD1	CASSSQDRERETQYF	TGTGCCAGCAGCTCCCAGGACAGGGAGCGCGAGACCCAGTACTTC
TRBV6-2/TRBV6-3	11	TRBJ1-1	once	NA	CASSLGTEAFF	TGTGCCAGCAGCCTAGGGACTGAAGCTTTCTTT
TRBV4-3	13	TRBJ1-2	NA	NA	CASSQEVDYGYTF	TGCGCCAGCAGCCAAGAGGTGGACTATGGCTACACCTTC
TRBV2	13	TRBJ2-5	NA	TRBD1	CASVPGQAETQYF	TGTGCCAGCGTGCCGGGACAGGCCGAGACCCAGTACTTC
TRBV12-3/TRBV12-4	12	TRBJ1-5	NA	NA	CASSFWEQPQHF	TGTGCCAGCAGTTTTTGGGAGCAGCCCCAGCATTTT
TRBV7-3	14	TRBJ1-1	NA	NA	CASSSSGRNTEAFF	TGTGCCAGCAGCTCCTCCGGGCGAAACACTGAAGCTTTCTTT
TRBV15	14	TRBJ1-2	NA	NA	CATSRETTDYGYTF	TGTGCCACCAGCAGAGAAACTACAGACTATGGCTACACCTTC
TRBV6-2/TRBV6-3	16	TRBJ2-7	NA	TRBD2	CASSYGWLAATYEQYF	TGTGCCAGCAGTTACGGGTGGCTAGCGGCGACCTACGAGCAGTACTTC
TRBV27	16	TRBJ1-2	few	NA	CASSLVAAGTNYGYTF	TGTGCCAGCAGTTTGGTCGCGGCAGGGACTAACTATGGCTACACCTTC
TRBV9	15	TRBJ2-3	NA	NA	CASSVESHHTDTQYF	TGTGCCAGCAGCGTAGAGAGCCACCACACAGATACGCAGTATTTT
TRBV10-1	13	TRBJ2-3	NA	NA	CASSDSLPGVQYF	TGCGCCAGCAGTGATTCCCTACCAGGGGTGCAGTATTTT
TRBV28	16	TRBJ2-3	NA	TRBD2	CASSGLAGGRRDTQYF	TGTGCCAGCAGCGGACTAGCGGGGGGCCGTCGGGATACGCAGTATTTT
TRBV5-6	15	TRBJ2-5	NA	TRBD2	CASSFGGLGQETQYF	TGTGCCAGCAGCTTCGGGGGACTAGGACAAGAGACCCAGTACTTC
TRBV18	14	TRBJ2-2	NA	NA	CASSSLTNTGELFF	TGTGCCAGCTCGTCCCTGACGAACACCGGGGAGCTGTTTTTT
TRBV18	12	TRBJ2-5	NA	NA	CASSPGSETQYF	TGTGCCAGCTCACCAGGGTCGGAGACCCAGTACTTC
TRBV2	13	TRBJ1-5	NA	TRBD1	CASWAGGNQPQHF	TGTGCCAGCTGGGCAGGGGGAAATCAGCCCCAGCATTTT
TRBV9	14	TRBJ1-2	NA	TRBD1	CASSGDGQGDGYTF	TGTGCCAGCAGCGGGGACGGACAGGGGGATGGCTACACCTTC
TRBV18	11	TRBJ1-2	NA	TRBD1	CASSPGQGYTF	TGTGCCAGCTCACCGGGACAGGGCTACACCTTC
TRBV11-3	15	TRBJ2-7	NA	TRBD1	CASSLEGQGTHRQYF	TGTGCCAGCAGCTTGGAAGGACAGGGCACCCACCGGCAGTACTTC
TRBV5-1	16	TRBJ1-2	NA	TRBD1	CASSIGGTGMGYGYTF	TGCGCCAGCAGCATTGGAGGGACAGGGATGGGCTATGGCTACACCTTC